This TCR beta chain was found in a study of blood T cell repertoires in COVID-19. Authors' methods: How many nucleated cells were present was estimated from reference gene primer amplification. Profiled with immunoSEQ multiplex PCR; TCRdb holds only in-frame clones, not every one. That table furnishes V, J and clone size, whereas the DNA furnished D and trimming. The data show tens of thousands of clones, with around 88% seen just once and 8% to 9.5% held by the top ten. CDR3 length equals 14 residues. CDR1 SEHNR and CDR2 FQNEAQ come from the germline V gene (reference sequence). This clone appeared a single time. Germline is not matched at one junction end, which may reflect a read error.

The receptor comes from a young man with acute or convalescent COVID-19. The sample was peripheral blood. V gene TRBV7-9 combines with J gene TRBJ1-1; D is possibly TRBD1 (5 bases). The CDR3 region is CASSLAGGNTEAFF. The DNA for the CDR3 is TGTGCCAGCAGCCTAGCCGGGGGGAACACTGAAGCTTTCTTT. Drawing the rest from reference TRBV7-9 and TRBJ1-1, the complete variable domain is DTGVSQNPRHKITKRGQNVTFRCDPISEHNRLYWYRQTLGQGPEFLTYFQNEAQLEKSRLLSDRFSAERPKGSFSTLEIQRTEQGDSAMYLCASSLAGGNTEAFFGQGTRLTVV.